The 29 T cell receptor beta chains reported below all come from one sample, sequenced in a study of blood T cell repertoires in COVID-19. Only in-frame clones appear in the TCRdb table, and some are missing; sequencing was by immunoSEQ multiplex PCR. This sample has about 160,000 clones; approximately 81% occur once, and the top ten carry approximately 18%. The specimen sequenced was PBMCs or T cells enriched from blood (not recorded which). These receptors originate from a man aged 55 to 70 who had recovered from COVID-19.

The rearrangement uses TRBV2 and TRBJ1-6; TRBD1 matches 7 bases. The V gene's germline CDR1 is SNHLY and CDR2 FYNNEI. V was clipped by 2 bases and J by 8 bases; unmatched bases: 9. There are 16 residues in the CDR3. CDR3 sequence reads: CASSESVRGFDSPLHF. In DNA, the CDR3 is TGTGCCAGCAGTGAAAGCGTCAGGGGGTTTGATTCACCCCTCCACTTT.

This clone was seen just once. The chain links TRBV7-6 to TRBJ2-3; maybe TRBD2 (6 bases). Germline V gene lookup returns CDR1 SGHVS and CDR2 FNYEAQ. The CDR3 covers 16 residues. With 5 bases removed from V and 4 bases from J, the gap between germline ends came to 19 bases. The CDR3 DNA reads TGTGCCAGCAGCCCAGTCGCTAGGGGAGGAGCAGATACGCAGTATTTT. It codes for CASSPVARGGADTQYF. The full variable domain, its missing parts supplied by reference TRBV7-6 and TRBJ2-3, is GAGVSQSPRYKVTKRGQDVALRCDPISGHVSLYWYRQALGQGPEFLTYFNYEAQQDKSGLPNDRFSAERPEGSISTLTIQRTEQRDSAMYRCASSPVARGGADTQYFGPGTRLTVL.

J is TRBJ2-7 and V is TRBV6-6; 7 nucleotides align to TRBD1. Germline assignment: CDR1 MNHNY and CDR2 SVGAGI (reference sequence). The V segment lost 6 bases and the J segment 2 bases; nucleotides outside the gene matches: 10. CDR3 length: 15 residues. CDR3 in DNA: TGTGCCAGCAGCTCACAGCCCGGGACAGCCTACGAGCAGTACTTC. Translated, it gives CASSSQPGTAYEQYF.

The rearrangement links TRBV27 to TRBJ1-6; possibly TRBD1 for D (5 bases). This CDR3 has 15 amino acids. V shed 5 bases and J shed 7 bases, with 15 bases lying between them. Per germline, CDR1 MNHEY and CDR2 SMNVEV (reference sequence). This CDR3 is CASSAQGRVNSPLHF. The CDR3 nucleotides are TGTGCCAGCAGTGCGCAGGGTAGGGTAAATTCACCCCTCCACTTT.

The chain recombines TRBV11-2 with TRBJ2-1, with TRBD2 identical over 12 bases. This CDR3 comprises 14 residues. From germline, CDR1 is SGHAT and CDR2 FQNNGV. V shed 5 bases and J 12 bases; nucleotides not matched to a gene: 8. In DNA, the CDR3 is TGTGCCAGCAGCCCTAGCGGGGGGGCCGTCGGGCAGTTCTTC. It codes for CASSPSGGAVGQFF.

This chain uses TRBV5-1 with TRBJ1-2; maybe TRBD1 (5 bases). Trimming took 0 bases from V and 6 from J, leaving 12 bases between them. The CDR3 runs to 14 residues. From germline, CDR1 is SGHRS and CDR2 YFSETQ. The CDR3: CASSLEGWHHGYTF. In nucleotides, the CDR3 is TGCGCCAGCAGCTTGGAGGGGTGGCACCATGGCTACACCTTC. The whole variable domain, remainder taken from reference TRBV5-1 and TRBJ1-2, is KAGVTQTPRYLIKTRGQQVTLSCSPISGHRSVSWYQQTPGQGLQFLFEYFSETQRNKGNFPGRFSGRQFSNSRSEMNVSTLELGDSALYLCASSLEGWHHGYTFGSGTRLTVV.

This rearrangement joins TRBV30 to TRBJ1-2, with D tentatively TRBD1 (6 bases). The V gene lost 4 bases and the J gene lost 8 bases, with 8 bases spanning the gap. CDR3 length equals 10 residues. CDR1 GTSNPN and CDR2 SVGIG come from the germline V gene (reference sequence). CDR3 loop: CAWKGEGYTF. CDR3 in DNA: TGTGCCTGGAAGGGGGAGGGCTACACCTTC. Looking up the rest from reference TRBV30 and TRBJ1-2 gives the full variable domain: SQTIHQWPATLVQPVGSPLSLECTVEGTSNPNLYWYRQAAGRGLQLLFYSVGIGQISSEVPQNLSASRPQDRQFILSSKKLLLSDSGFYLCAWKGEGYTFGSGTRLTVV.

In this sample, this clone turned up once. J is TRBJ1-1 and V is TRBV6-2 or TRBV6-3, with D possibly being TRBD1 (5 bases). V lost 2 bases, J lost 7 bases, and 8 bases lay in between. The CDR3 is 12 amino acids. CDR1 is MNHEY and CDR2 is SVGEGT in the germline V gene. The CDR3 DNA follows: TGTGCCAGCAGTTACCGCAGGGATGAAGCTTTCTTT. This translates into CASSYRRDEAFF.

The genes are TRBV11-2 and TRBJ2-1; possible D gene TRBD1, 6 bases. V lost 6 bases, J lost 1 base, and 13 bases lay in between. The CDR3 extends over 15 amino acids. Germline lookup yields CDR1 SGHAT and CDR2 FQNNGV. The chain's CDR3 is CASSSTQGSYNEQFF. In DNA, the CDR3 is TGTGCCAGCAGTTCTACACAGGGTTCCTACAATGAGCAGTTCTTC.

V usage is TRBV7-9 and J usage is TRBJ1-2, with a possible D match to TRBD1 (6 bases). CDR1 SEHNR and CDR2 FQNEAQ come from the germline V gene (reference sequence). The CDR3 length is 14 residues. The V gene lost 1 base and the J gene lost 3 bases, with 9 bases spanning the gap. The CDR3 bases are TGTGCCAGCAGCTTAGGATCAGGGGACTATGGCTACACCTTC. Residues: CASSLGSGDYGYTF.

The CDR3 region is CASSLAYGGETQYF. CDR3 nucleotides: TGTGCCAGCAGCTTAGCGTATGGAGGGGAGACCCAGTACTTC. The chain uses TRBV2 and TRBJ2-5; a weak D match, TRBD2 (6 bases). The germline V and J ends were trimmed by 6 bases and 5 bases, with 16 bases remaining between them. The V gene's germline CDR1 is SNHLY and CDR2 FYNNEI. CDR3 length equals 14 residues.

In this sample, this clone turned up a few times. The chain is built from TRBV7-8 and TRBJ1-6, with TRBD1 matching over 8 bases. This CDR3 spans 14 amino acids. J gave up 8 bases and V 5 bases, and 5 bases lay outside the gene matches. Germline loops: CDR1 SGHVS, CDR2 FQNEAQ. The CDR3 DNA reads TGTGCCAGCAGCGCTACAGGGGGTTATTCACCCCTCCACTTT. It codes for CASSATGGYSPLHF.

The rearrangement joins TRBV12-3 or TRBV12-4 to TRBJ2-7, with D possibly being TRBD2 (6 bases). This CDR3 has 11 amino acids. V was trimmed by 4 bases and J by 5 bases, leaving 6 bases between them. As DNA, the CDR3 is TGTGCCAGCAGTTGGGGGGACGAGCAGTACTTC. This codes for CASSWGDEQYF.

Notes on this clone: The same CDR3 is also encoded by other DNA sequences in this sample. The chain recombines TRBV3-1 (or the pseudogene TRBV3-2) with TRBJ1-2; 7 bases agree with TRBD1. The CDR3 totals 13 residues. CDR1 and CDR2 (germline): LGHDT, YNNKEL (reference sequence). V lost 3 bases, J lost 2 bases, and 0 bases stayed unmatched. This CDR3 is CASSQGQNYGYTF. The CDR3, as DNA: TGTGCCAGCAGCCAGGGACAGAACTATGGCTACACCTTC.

This sequence joins TRBV5-1 and TRBJ2-7, with TRBD1 as a possible D gene (5 bases). This CDR3 comprises 13 residues. Germline CDR1 SGHRS, CDR2 YFSETQ. Deletions cut 1 base from V and 4 bases from J, with 9 bases between. In DNA, the CDR3 is TGCGCCAGCAGCTTGAGGGGCACTTACGAGCAGTACTTC. Translated, it gives CASSLRGTYEQYF.

The gene calls are TRBV12-5 and TRBJ2-7, with unresolved D. The CDR3 totals 17 residues. Trimming left V 0 bases short and J 3 bases short, with 18 bases between. Germline CDR1 reads LGHNT; CDR2 reads FRNRAP. The CDR3 spells CASGLVLPNPSIYEQYF. The CDR3 DNA is TGTGCTAGTGGTTTGGTACTTCCCAACCCGAGCATCTACGAGCAGTACTTC. The full variable domain, completed using reference TRBV12-5 and TRBJ2-7, is DARVTQTPRHKVTEMGQEVTMRCQPILGHNTVFWYRQTMMQGLELLAYFRNRAPLDDSGMPKDRFSAEMPDATLATLKIQPSEPRDSAVYFCASGLVLPNPSIYEQYFGPGTRLTVT.

V gene TRBV28 combines with J gene TRBJ2-7, with D tentatively TRBD2 (5 bases). The CDR3 has 15 residues. Trimming removed 7 bases from V and 3 bases from J, with 19 bases in between. Germline CDR1 MDHEN, CDR2 SYDVKM. CDR3 protein: CASIKSQGGYYEQYF. In DNA form, the CDR3 reads TGTGCCAGCATTAAAAGTCAAGGCGGGTACTACGAGCAGTACTTC.

This sequence joins TRBV28 and TRBJ1-1, with D tentatively TRBD1 (6 bases). V lost 2 bases, J lost 1 base, and 14 bases lay in between. Germline lookup yields CDR1 MDHEN and CDR2 SYDVKM. The CDR3 length is 16 residues. The CDR3 DNA sequence: TGTGCCAGCAGTTTACTAGGGACAAGATCGAACACTGAAGCTTTCTTT. Translated: CASSLLGTRSNTEAFF.

This clone was picked up a small number of times. The rearrangement uses TRBV28 and TRBJ1-3; tentatively, D is TRBD1 (6 bases). With 6 bases removed from V and 3 bases from J, the gap between germline ends came to 9 bases. Germline values: CDR1 MDHEN, CDR2 SYDVKM. This CDR3 region has 13 residues. In DNA, the CDR3 is TGTGCCAGCAGCTCAGGGGATGGAAACACCATATATTTT. Amino acids: CASSSGDGNTIYF. Based on the CDR3 plus reference TRBV28 and TRBJ1-3, the full variable domain is DVKVTQSSRYLVKRTGEKVFLECVQDMDHENMFWYRQDPGLGLRLIYFSYDVKMKEKGDIPEGYSVSREKKERFSLILESASTNQTSMYLCASSSGDGNTIYFGEGSWLTVV.

The chain links TRBV5-4 to TRBJ1-3, with D possibly being TRBD1 (6 bases). The germline CDR1 and CDR2 sequences are SGHNT and YYREEE (reference sequence). Trimming removed 4 bases from V and 4 bases from J, with 18 bases in between. The length of the CDR3 is 16 residues. The CDR3 protein is CASSDWRQGHGNTIYF. CDR3 coding DNA: TGTGCCAGCAGCGATTGGCGGCAGGGGCACGGAAACACCATATATTTT.

This clone was observed a few times. The J gene is TRBJ1-1, the V gene TRBV29-1, with D perhaps matching TRBD1 (5 bases). Germline lookup yields CDR1 SQVTM and CDR2 ANQGSEA. Trimming shortened V by 4 bases and J by 5 bases, and 14 bases separated the two germline ends. This CDR3 is 13 amino acids long. The CDR3: CSVGQGVMTEAFF. CDR3 coding DNA: TGCAGCGTTGGTCAGGGTGTAATGACTGAAGCTTTCTTT.

V is TRBV1 and J is TRBJ2-6; TRBD1 is the table's D call and was not checked against the DNA. TRBV1 is deemed a pseudogene. The CDR3 extends over 19 amino acids. The DNA for the CDR3 is TGCACCAGCAGCCCTTGTGGACAGGGGGTCGTATCTGGGGCCAACGTCCTGACTTTC. Amino acid sequence: CTSSPCGQGVVSGANVLTF.

The gene calls are TRBV24-1 and TRBJ2-2; D is perhaps TRBD1 (5 bases). Germline values: CDR1 KGHDR, CDR2 SFDVKD. This CDR3 contains 15 residues. With 0 bases removed from V and 6 bases from J, the gap between germline ends came to 10 bases. The CDR3 region has the DNA TGTGCCACCAGTGATTTGAGGACACTCCCCGGGGAGCTGTTTTTT. Translating it yields CATSDLRTLPGELFF.

The genes are TRBV11-3 and TRBJ2-7; perhaps TRBD2 as D (6 bases). V gave up 4 bases and J gave up 0 bases, with 28 bases separating them. CDR1 is SGHNT and CDR2 is YENEEA in the germline V gene. This CDR3 comprises 20 residues. The CDR3 sequence: CASSYHTPATDLEGSYEQYF. In DNA, the CDR3 is TGTGCCAGCAGCTACCACACCCCGGCCACGGATCTGGAGGGCTCCTACGAGCAGTACTTC.

The chain uses TRBV3-1 (or the pseudogene TRBV3-2) and TRBJ1-3, with TRBD1 identical over 7 bases. With 4 bases clipped from V and 4 bases from J, the junction kept 7 bases outside the gene matches. The CDR3 length is 15 residues. Looked up from germline, CDR1 is LGHDT and CDR2 is YNNKEL (reference sequence). The CDR3 region has the DNA TGTGCCAGCAGCCTTGACAGGGTAGTCGGAAACACCATATATTTT. Translation: CASSLDRVVGNTIYF.

Here the CDR3 DNA reads TGTGCCAGCAGCGTAGGGTGGGACAGGTCCTACGAGCAGTACTTC. Its protein product is CASSVGWDRSYEQYF. The chain recombines TRBV9 with TRBJ2-7; 8 bases fit TRBD1. The length of the CDR3 is 15 residues. The trim removed 0 bases at V and 1 base at J, leaving 3 bases unmatched. Per the germline V gene, CDR1 is SGDLS and CDR2 is YYNGEE.

Turning to this clone: Distinct nucleotide sequences in the sample also encode this CDR3. The chain couples TRBV3-1 (or the pseudogene TRBV3-2) to TRBJ1-1; the match to TRBD1 covers 7 bases. With V trimmed by 1 base and J by 8 bases, 4 bases remained unmatched. The CDR3 extends over 13 amino acids. Germline loops: CDR1 LGHDT, CDR2 YNNKEL (reference sequence). The CDR3 protein is CASSQARDREAFF. The CDR3 bases are TGTGCCAGCAGCCAAGCCCGGGACAGAGAAGCTTTCTTT.

The chain uses TRBV30 and TRBJ1-1, with D possibly matching TRBD1 (5 bases). The CDR3 extends over 14 amino acids. Germline lookup yields CDR1 GTSNPN and CDR2 SVGIG (reference sequence). The V and J ends lost 3 bases and 5 bases respectively, with 16 bases between them. In nucleotides, the CDR3 is TGTGCCTGGAGCGGCAGGTGGGGGGGGACTGAAGCTTTCTTT. This sequence encodes CAWSGRWGGTEAFF.

This clone was seen just once. The CDR3 region has the DNA TGTGCCAGCAGTCAAGACAGGGGGAGGGGCAATCAGCCCCAGCATTTT. Amino acid sequence: CASSQDRGRGNQPQHF. The chain recombines TRBV2 with TRBJ1-5, with TRBD1 matching 9 bases. From germline, CDR1 is SNHLY and CDR2 FYNNEI. V lost 5 bases and J lost 2; bases outside the gene matches: 7. This CDR3 is built from 16 residues. Using reference TRBV2 and TRBJ1-5 for the parts outside the CDR3, the full variable domain is EPEVTQTPSHQVTQMGQEVILRCVPISNHLYFYWYRQILGQKVEFLVSFYNNEISEKSEIFDDQFSVERPDGSNFTLKIRSTKLEDSAMYFCASSQDRGRGNQPQHFGDGTRLSIL.